A selection of T cell receptor beta chains follows, all from one sample in a study of cytomegalovirus exposure and HLA in healthy donors. The assay was immunoSEQ multiplex PCR, and TCRdb's table has in-frame clones only and misses some. The repertoire consists of 77,000 or so clones, with approximately 75% occurring once and the leading ten covering about 7%. The sequenced material came from PBMCs. These TCRs come from a woman aged 40-49 years in good health and CMV-seronegative. Each CDR3 is given with its conserved first and last residue. D genes are given only for firm matches. Clone size appears in some rows only: once, few, many, or a class for an expanded clone.

v_call,j_call,d_call,clone_size,cdr3_nt,cdr3_aa
TRBV30,TRBJ2-7,NA,NA,TGTGCCTGTGACAGCTACGAGCAGTACTTC,CACDSYEQYF
TRBV7-9,TRBJ2-3,NA,NA,TGTGCCAGCAGCCCAAACCTAGCTGCGCAGTATTTT,CASSPNLAAQYF
TRBV28,TRBJ2-5,TRBD2,NA,TGTGCCAGCAGAACGTCGGGACTAGCGGAGTTTACCCAGTACTTC,CASRTSGLAEFTQYF
TRBV7-7,TRBJ1-4,NA,NA,TGTGCTAGCAGCCCCGGAAGGGGTAGGGCTGAAAAACTGTTTTTT,CASSPGRGRAEKLFF
TRBV2,TRBJ1-2,TRBD1,NA,TGTGCCAGCAGGCTTAACAGGGGTCCTAACTATGGCTACACCTTC,CASRLNRGPNYGYTF
TRBV9,TRBJ2-2,NA,NA,TGTGCCAGCGGTGACAGGCTGAACACCGGGGAGCTGTTTTTT,CASGDRLNTGELFF
TRBV11-3,TRBJ2-2,NA,once,TGTGCCAGCAGCTTGGGGACATTTCAGGAGCTGTTTTTT,CASSLGTFQELFF
TRBV19,TRBJ2-5,TRBD1,NA,TGTGCCAGTAGTATAGCAGGGGGCCGAGAGACCCAGTACTTC,CASSIAGGRETQYF
TRBV5-1,TRBJ2-2,TRBD2,NA,TGCGCCAGCAGCTTGGCCGTCGGGGCGGGGGCCGGGGAGCTGTTTTTT,CASSLAVGAGAGELFF
TRBV5-8,TRBJ2-7,TRBD1,NA,TGTGCCAGCAGCACCCGGGACAGGGGGAAGCAGTACTTC,CASSTRDRGKQYF
TRBV4-3,TRBJ1-2,NA,once,TGCGCCAGCAGCCAGCAATCCGGGGTTGCGTCTAACTATGGCTACACCTTC,CASSQQSGVASNYGYTF
TRBV4-3,TRBJ2-3,TRBD2,NA,TGCGCCAGCAGCCAAGTAGCGGGATTCGGCACAGATACGCAGTATTTT,CASSQVAGFGTDTQYF